In its sample, the clone carrying this TCR beta chain was seen a few times. Its antigen is undetermined. Cultured CD4+ T cell DNA underwent sequencing with the Oncomine TCR Beta short-read assay. Cultures of CD4+ T cells served as the source for extracting genomic DNA. MiXCR was run by TCRdb on the PCR reads, yielding one entry per CDR3 protein. The table shows some 8,900 distinct CDR3 sequences, with about a third occurring only once. The entry originates in a study of vaccination and CD4 T cells after COVID-19. Study-level background: A CEFX pool, an HIV-1 Nef pool, or no peptide went to control cultures.

Treatment specified: approximately 11-day PBMC culture with coronavirus spike peptide pools or control peptides (ViraFEST assay). Collection of the unexposed donor's CD4+ T cells took place before the COVID-19 pandemic (2011-2018). Medium was half-exchanged with fresh IL-2 medium on days 3 and 7. The CDR3 has 15 amino acids. CDR1 and CDR2 (germline): MNHEY, SVGEGT. V was shortened by 6 bases and J by 4 bases, with 18 bases between the two germline ends. The V and J genes are TRBV6-2 or TRBV6-3 and TRBJ2-5, with D possibly being TRBD1 (8 bases). The sample consisted of CD4+ T cells from blood, cultured in vitro. The clonotype originates from a human donor in good health. This CDR3 is CASSRQGRGGETQYF. In DNA form, the CDR3 reads TGTGCCAGCAGCCGACAGGGGAGGGGGGGAGAGACCCAGTACTTC.